The 15 T cell receptor beta chains below were found in one sample sequenced in a study of human T cells and chemical hapten exposure. Via MiXCR, TCRdb re-called the RACE reads, giving one row per CDR3 protein. The sample holds tens of thousands of distinct CDR3 sequences, over 8.5% seen once. The time point: patch test 1, 2 weeks after DPC sensitization. Treatment denoted: therapeutic diphenylcyclopropenone sensitization with weekly scalp DPC. The specimen was whole blood, collected in connection with sensitization to the hapten diphenylcyclopropenone (DPC). The receptors stem from a woman between 50 and 59 years old with alopecia areata. Some clones in this sample may be carry-over from other donors' samples.

The rearrangement joins TRBV13 to TRBJ1-3, with D perhaps TRBD1 (6 bases). The germline V and J ends were trimmed by 5 bases and 0 bases, with 23 bases remaining between them. In germline, CDR1 is PRHDT, CDR2 FYEKMQ (reference sequence). The CDR3 loop spans 19 amino acids. The CDR3 is CASSPLLHDRPSSGNTIYF. The CDR3 nucleotides read TGTGCCAGCAGCCCCCTACTCCATGACAGGCCGAGCTCTGGAAACACCATATATTTT.

In its sample, this clonotype was seen a few times. The chain uses TRBV6-1 and TRBJ1-6, with unresolved D. This CDR3 region has 13 residues. Germline V lookup: CDR1 MNHNS, CDR2 SASEGT. Trimming removed 6 bases at V and 7 bases at J, with 10 bases between. The CDR3 DNA reads as TGTGCCAGCAGGGAGCGCGAGAATTCACCCCTCCACTTT. The encoded protein is CASRERENSPLHF.

The table lists this clonotype with many counts. This sequence joins TRBV25-1 and TRBJ2-5, with D unresolved. The CDR3 covers 11 residues. The V and J ends lost 7 bases and 2 bases respectively, with 5 bases between them. CDR1 and CDR2 (germline): MGHDK, SYGVNS. For the CDR3, the DNA is TGTGCCAGCACCCAACAAGAGACCCAGTACTTC. Translation: CASTQQETQYF. Combining the CDR3 with reference TRBV25-1 and TRBJ2-5 gives the whole variable domain EADIYQTPRYLVIGTGKKITLECSQTMGHDKMYWYQQDPGMELHLIHYSYGVNSTEKGDLSSESTVSRIRTEHFPLTLESARPSHTSQYLCASTQQETQYFGPGTRLLVL.

In this sample, this clonotype turned up many times. The gene calls are TRBV7-9 and TRBJ1-6, with D uncertain. The CDR3 length is 14 residues. V was cut by 8 bases and J by 10 bases, with 18 bases left in between. Germline V lookup: CDR1 SEHNR, CDR2 FQNEAQ (reference sequence). The CDR3 nucleotides are TGTGCCAGCCAAATCTGGCGGTCGGAGTCACCCCTCCACTTT. It yields the protein CASQIWRSESPLHF.

The chain uses TRBV20-1 and TRBJ2-4; 10 positions agree with TRBD1. This CDR3 has 15 residues. Trimming removed 6 bases from V and 2 bases from J; junction bases left unmatched: 7. CDR1 DFQATT and CDR2 SNEGSKA come from the germline V gene (reference sequence). The CDR3 bases are TGCAGTGCATTTCCGGGACAGGGGTCCAAAAACATTCAGTACTTC. Translated, it gives CSAFPGQGSKNIQYF.

This chain uses TRBV6-2 or TRBV6-3 with TRBJ2-1; either TRBD1 or TRBD2 may fit D (7 bases each). V dropped 7 bases and J dropped 6 bases, with 22 bases sitting between them. Germline values: CDR1 MNHEY, CDR2 SVGEGT. The CDR3 loop spans 16 amino acids. DNA of the CDR3: TGTGCCAGCATAGGGGGCCCTAGCGGCCAACTCAATGAGCAGTTCTTC. Translation: CASIGGPSGQLNEQFF.

The chain is built from TRBV2 and TRBJ1-1, with D possibly TRBD1 on 6 matching bases. This CDR3 is built from 10 residues. CDR1 is SNHLY and CDR2 is FYNNEI in the germline V gene. The CDR3 sequence is CAGGRQEAFF. In DNA form, the CDR3 reads TGTGCGGGGGGGCGGCAGGAAGCTTTCTTT.

This clonotype was observed a handful of times. The chain has TRBV7-6 and TRBJ2-7; D gene uncertain. The CDR3 runs 15 residues. Trimming took off 2 bases at V and 2 bases at J, with 13 bases between the two ends. Germline CDR1 is SGHVS and CDR2 is FNYEAQ. The CDR3 nucleotides read TGTGCCAGCAGCTTAATGGCAGACTCCACCTACGAGCAGTACTTC. As protein: CASSLMADSTYEQYF.

This clonotype showed up many times. V is TRBV7-6 and J is TRBJ1-1; D gene unclear. Germline V lookup: CDR1 SGHVS, CDR2 FNYEAQ. This CDR3 is 15 amino acids long. Trimming left V 5 bases short and J 1 base short, with 14 bases between. CDR3 sequence reads: CASSTIPGSNTEAFF. DNA of the CDR3: TGTGCCAGCAGCACAATTCCGGGATCGAACACTGAAGCTTTCTTT. The full variable domain, its missing parts supplied by reference TRBV7-6 and TRBJ1-1, is GAGVSQSPRYKVTKRGQDVALRCDPISGHVSLYWYRQALGQGPEFLTYFNYEAQQDKSGLPNDRFSAERPEGSISTLTIQRTEQRDSAMYRCASSTIPGSNTEAFFGQGTRLTVV.

This clonotype has ten or more counts. The rearrangement links TRBV28 to TRBJ2-3; 12 bases align to TRBD2. Trimming took 8 bases from V and 1 from J; bases not matched to a gene: 7. The CDR3 extends over 16 amino acids. Germline V lookup: CDR1 MDHEN, CDR2 SYDVKM. The DNA of the CDR3 is TGTGCCAGCGCCTCCCTAGCGGGAGGGGGCACAGATACGCAGTATTTT. It yields the protein CASASLAGGGTDTQYF.

This clonotype has ten or more counts. V gene TRBV7-8 combines with J gene TRBJ1-1, with TRBD1 as a possible D gene (5 bases). Trimming took off 5 bases at V and 0 bases at J, with 19 bases between the two ends. Germline loops: CDR1 SGHVS, CDR2 FQNEAQ. This CDR3 is 17 amino acids long. CDR3 sequence: CASSPLWGLVVNTEAFF. In DNA form, the CDR3 reads TGTGCCAGCAGCCCGCTTTGGGGGTTAGTTGTGAACACTGAAGCTTTCTTT.

This clonotype was found many times. The V call is TRBV14, the J call TRBJ2-3; a possible D gene is TRBD1 (6 bases). CDR1 is SGHDN, CDR2 FVKESK, per germline. Trimming pared 4 bases from V and 4 bases from J, leaving 9 bases between. The CDR3 sequence is 13 residues long. The CDR3 DNA is TGTGCCAGCAGCCGAGGGGGTGCAGATACGCAGTATTTT. It specifies CASSRGGADTQYF. The full variable domain, in which reference TRBV14 and TRBJ2-3 provide the parts outside the CDR3, is EAGVTQFPSHSVIEKGQTVTLRCDPISGHDNLYWYRRVMGKEIKFLLHFVKESKQDESGMPNNRFLAERTGGTYSTLKVQPAELEDSGVYFCASSRGGADTQYFGPGTRLTVL.

CDR3 bases: TGTGCCAGCAAGAGAGGGGGAAGCTCCTACGAGCAGTACTTC. It encodes CASKRGGSSYEQYF. This chain connects TRBV5-5 to TRBJ2-7; D perhaps matches TRBD1 (6 bases). In germline, CDR1 is SGHKS, CDR2 YYEKEE (reference sequence). Trimming shortened V by 6 bases and J by 0 bases, and 13 bases separated the two germline ends. The CDR3 is made up of 14 amino acids.

The V call is TRBV7-8, the J call TRBJ2-5; a weak D match, TRBD1 (5 bases). The CDR3 has 15 residues. The V and J ends lost 3 bases and 1 base respectively, with 12 bases between them. Germline V CDR1 and CDR2: SGHVS, FQNEAQ. The CDR3 DNA is TGTGCCAGCAGCTTCAGCAGGGTACTCCAAGAGACCCAGTACTTC. The encoded protein is CASSFSRVLQETQYF.

This clonotype has only a few counts. This chain connects TRBV29-1 to TRBJ2-1; D gene uncertain. There are 10 residues in the CDR3. The germline V gene encodes CDR1 SQVTM and CDR2 ANQGSEA. V was cut by 5 bases and J by 14 bases, with 13 bases left in between. In DNA, the CDR3 is TGCAGCGTTTTTGGGAATAGGGAGTTCTTC. Protein sequence: CSVFGNREFF.